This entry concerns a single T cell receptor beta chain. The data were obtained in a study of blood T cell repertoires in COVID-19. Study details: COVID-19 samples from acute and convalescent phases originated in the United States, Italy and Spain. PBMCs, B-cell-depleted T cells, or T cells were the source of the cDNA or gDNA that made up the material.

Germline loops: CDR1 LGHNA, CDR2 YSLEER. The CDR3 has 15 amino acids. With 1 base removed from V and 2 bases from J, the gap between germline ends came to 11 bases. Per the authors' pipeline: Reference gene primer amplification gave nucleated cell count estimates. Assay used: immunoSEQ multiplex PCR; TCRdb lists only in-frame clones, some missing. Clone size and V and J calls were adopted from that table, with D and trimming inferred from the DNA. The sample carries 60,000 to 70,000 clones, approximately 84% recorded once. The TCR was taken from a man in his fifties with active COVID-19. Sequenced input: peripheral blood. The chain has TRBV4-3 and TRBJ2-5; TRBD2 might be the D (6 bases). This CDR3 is CASSQASGGQETQYF. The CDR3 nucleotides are TGCGCCAGCAGCCAAGCCTCTGGGGGGCAAGAGACCCAGTACTTC.